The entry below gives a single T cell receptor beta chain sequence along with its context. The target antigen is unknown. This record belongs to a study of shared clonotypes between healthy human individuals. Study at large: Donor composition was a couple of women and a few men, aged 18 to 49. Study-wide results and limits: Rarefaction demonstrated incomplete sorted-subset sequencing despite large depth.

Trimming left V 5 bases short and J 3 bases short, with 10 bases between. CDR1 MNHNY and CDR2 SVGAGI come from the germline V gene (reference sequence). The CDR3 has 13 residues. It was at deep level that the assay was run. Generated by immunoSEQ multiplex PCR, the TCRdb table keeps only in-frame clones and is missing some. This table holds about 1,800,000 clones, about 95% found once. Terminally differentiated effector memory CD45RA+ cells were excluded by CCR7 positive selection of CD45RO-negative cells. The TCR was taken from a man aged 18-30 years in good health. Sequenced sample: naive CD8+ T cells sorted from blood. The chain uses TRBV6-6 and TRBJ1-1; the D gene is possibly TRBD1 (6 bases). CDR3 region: CASSNQGYTEAFF. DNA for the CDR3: TGTGCCAGCAGTAATCAGGGGTACACTGAAGCTTTCTTT.